Listed below are T cell receptor beta chains from one sample, sequenced in a study of T cells in localized non-small cell lung cancer. The protocol was immunoSEQ multiplex PCR, while the TCRdb copy is restricted to in-frame clones and leaves out a portion. The sample has under 95,000 clones; 75% to 85% are singletons. The source was peripheral blood, collected before any cancer treatment. The receptors stem from a female donor of 60 years or more with stage I lung adenocarcinoma. Both conserved end residues are part of each CDR3. The D gene is left open where the match is weak. Expanded clones are given a class, and other clones once, few, many or no size at all.

D	size	V	J	CDR3	DNA
TRBD2	-	TRBV15	TRBJ2-1	CATSRDYSGSSYNEQFF	TGTGCCACCAGCAGAGATTATAGCGGGAGCTCCTACAATGAGCAGTTCTTC
-	-	TRBV6-1	TRBJ1-1	CASRVTEAFF	TGTGCCAGCAGGGTCACTGAAGCTTTCTTT
TRBD2	-	TRBV28	TRBJ2-1	CASSLGASGRVYNEQFF	TGTGCCAGCAGCCTGGGAGCCAGCGGGAGGGTCTACAATGAGCAGTTCTTC
-	-	TRBV7-2	TRBJ2-7	CASSLENEQYF	TGTGCCAGCAGCTTAGAAAACGAGCAGTACTTC
TRBD1	-	TRBV18	TRBJ1-1	CASSSWDRGSLGAFF	TGTGCCAGCTCGTCTTGGGACAGGGGAAGCCTGGGAGCTTTCTTT
TRBD2	-	TRBV7-2	TRBJ2-5	CASSPSSGRRETQYF	TGTGCCAGCAGCCCGTCGAGCGGGAGGCGGGAGACCCAGTACTTC
TRBD1	-	TRBV5-4	TRBJ2-4	CASSRQDRGSDIQYF	TGTGCCAGCAGCAGACAGGACAGGGGAAGTGACATTCAGTACTTC
-	-	TRBV4-3	TRBJ1-5	CASSQDLRQPQHF	TGCGCCAGCAGCCAAGATCTTCGTCAGCCCCAGCATTTT
TRBD1	once	TRBV6-5	TRBJ2-7	CASSYRQGRVEQYF	TGTGCCAGCAGTTACAGACAGGGCCGTGTCGAGCAGTACTTC
-	medium-sized	TRBV19	TRBJ1-5	CASRVPNQPQHF	TGTGCCAGTAGGGTCCCCAATCAGCCCCAGCATTTT
-	-	TRBV30	TRBJ1-1	CAGSGGPVENTEAFF	TGTGCCGGGTCGGGGGGACCCGTGGAGAACACTGAAGCTTTCTTT
TRBD1	few	TRBV15	TRBJ1-5	CATSDGQGRNQPQHF	TGTGCCACCAGCGACGGACAGGGGCGCAATCAGCCCCAGCATTTT
-	once	TRBV19	TRBJ2-4	CASSPPLGRRGKWSQYF	TGTGCCAGTAGCCCACCCCTCGGACGACGTGGAAAATGGTCTCAGTACTTC
-	-	TRBV12-5	TRBJ1-1	CASGPRTVEMNTEAFF	TGTGCTAGTGGTCCGCGGACAGTGGAGATGAACACTGAAGCTTTCTTT
-	-	TRBV9	TRBJ2-7	CASSVGGFLDSASYEQYF	TGTGCCAGCAGCGTAGGGGGATTTTTGGACAGTGCCTCCTACGAGCAGTACTTC
TRBD1	few	TRBV19	TRBJ1-1	CASSIQGANTEAFF	TGTGCCAGTAGTATACAGGGGGCAAACACTGAAGCTTTCTTT
-	few	TRBV10-1	TRBJ2-7	CASSEAGQLYEQYF	TGCGCCAGCAGTGAGGCAGGACAGCTTTACGAGCAGTACTTC
-	-	TRBV7-9	TRBJ1-4	CASSSPGQNEKLFF	TGTGCCAGCAGCTCACCAGGACAGAATGAAAAACTGTTTTTT
TRBD2	few	TRBV5-4	TRBJ2-7	CASSRRELGITSGGYEQYF	TGTGCCAGCAGCCGAAGAGAGCTTGGGATTACTAGCGGGGGGTACGAGCAGTACTTC
TRBD2	-	TRBV7-2	TRBJ2-1	CASNAHPSGDYNEQFF	TGTGCCAGCAACGCCCACCCTAGCGGGGACTACAATGAGCAGTTCTTC
TRBD1	once	TRBV29-1	TRBJ1-2	CSVEGTGAGTDYGYTF	TGCAGCGTTGAGGGGACAGGTGCCGGGACGGACTATGGCTACACCTTC
-	-	TRBV5-6	TRBJ1-1	CASSRPDRNTEAFF	TGTGCCAGCAGCCGGCCCGACAGGAACACTGAAGCTTTCTTT
TRBD1	-	TRBV5-1	TRBJ1-5	CASSLTGDTSMAQHF	TGCGCCAGCAGCTTGACAGGGGACACATCAATGGCCCAGCATTTT
TRBD2	-	TRBV7-2	TRBJ2-2	CASSTLAGGPGELFF	TGTGCCAGCAGCACACTAGCGGGAGGGCCCGGGGAGCTGTTTTTT
-	few	TRBV19	TRBJ1-5	CASRTGGQFGNQPQHF	TGTGCCAGTAGGACGGGCGGCCAGTTCGGCAATCAGCCCCAGCATTTT
TRBD1	-	TRBV27	TRBJ2-4	CASRKVQGAKNIQYF	TGTGCCAGCAGGAAAGTACAGGGGGCCAAAAACATTCAGTACTTC
TRBD1	-	TRBV7-6	TRBJ1-4	CASSLVGQGNEKLFF	TGTGCCAGCAGCTTAGTGGGACAGGGTAATGAAAAACTGTTTTTT
TRBD1	-	TRBV5-1	TRBJ2-7	CASSFGQGLTYEQYF	TGCGCCAGCAGCTTCGGACAGGGGCTTACCTACGAGCAGTACTTC
-	-	TRBV7-3	TRBJ2-2	CASSPSGGRTGELFF	TGTGCCAGCAGCCCCTCAGGAGGGCGCACCGGGGAGCTGTTTTTT
TRBD1	-	TRBV11-2	TRBJ1-1	CASSTRTGARSEAFF	TGTGCCAGCAGCACCAGGACAGGGGCCAGGTCTGAAGCTTTCTTT
-	-	TRBV10-3	TRBJ1-5	CAISESTDNQPQHF	TGTGCCATCAGTGAGAGTACAGATAATCAGCCCCAGCATTTT
-	-	TRBV10-3	TRBJ2-5	CAIRGQPQETQYF	TGTGCCATCAGGGGGCAGCCACAAGAGACCCAGTACTTC
TRBD1	-	TRBV6-5	TRBJ2-1	CASSYEGTGIHNEQFF	TGTGCCAGCAGTTACGAAGGGACAGGGATCCACAATGAGCAGTTCTTC
TRBD2	-	TRBV7-2	TRBJ2-7	CASSLAPSGVYEQYF	TGTGCCAGCAGCTTAGCGCCCAGCGGGGTCTACGAGCAGTACTTC
-	-	TRBV7-2	TRBJ1-1	CASSLGLTEAFF	TGTGCCAGCAGCTTAGGCCTCACTGAAGCTTTCTTT
TRBD1	-	TRBV30	TRBJ1-1	CAWLDRGDTEAFF	TGTGCCTGGCTTGACAGGGGGGACACTGAAGCTTTCTTT
-	-	TRBV9	TRBJ2-1	CASSVIAADGEQFF	TGTGCCAGCAGCGTAATAGCGGCTGATGGGGAGCAGTTCTTC
-	-	TRBV6-6	TRBJ2-2	CASSLTDSPYTGELFF	TGTGCCAGCAGTCTGACCGACAGTCCTTACACCGGGGAGCTGTTTTTT
-	few	TRBV6-6	TRBJ1-2	CASSSGEGGYTF	TGTGCCAGCAGTTCTGGGGAGGGGGGCTACACCTTC
TRBD2	-	TRBV9	TRBJ2-2	CASSPSGGVITYTGELFF	TGTGCCAGCAGCCCTAGCGGGGGGGTGATCACCTACACCGGGGAGCTGTTTTTT
-	-	TRBV28	TRBJ2-1	CASTTITLDNEQFF	TGTGCCAGCACCACGATAACGTTAGACAATGAGCAGTTCTTC
-	-	TRBV7-9	TRBJ2-5	CASSRSFGGSQVYEETQYF	TGTGCCAGCAGCCGATCGTTTGGGGGATCACAGGTTTATGAGGAGACCCAGTACTTC
TRBD1	once	TRBV11-2	TRBJ1-1	CASSLATTGYTEAFF	TGTGCCAGCAGCCTAGCAACGACAGGGTACACTGAAGCTTTCTTT
-	-	TRBV5-1	TRBJ2-5	CASSLGRGRETQYF	TGCGCCAGCAGCTTGGGGCGGGGTAGGGAGACCCAGTACTTC
-	few	TRBV7-2	TRBJ2-1	CASSSLQGGWGEQFF	TGTGCCAGCAGCTCCCTACAGGGAGGGTGGGGTGAGCAGTTCTTC
TRBD2	-	TRBV30	TRBJ2-3	CAWSQAGASLYTDTQYF	TGTGCCTGGAGTCAGGCGGGAGCAAGCCTTTACACAGATACGCAGTATTTT
-	-	TRBV9	TRBJ2-6	CASSVGTGPSGANVLTF	TGTGCCAGCAGCGTAGGGACTGGCCCCTCTGGGGCCAACGTCCTGACTTTC
TRBD1	-	TRBV5-1	TRBJ2-7	CASSFAGQGSEQYF	TGCGCCAGCAGCTTCGCGGGACAGGGGAGCGAGCAGTACTTC
-	-	TRBV6-5	TRBJ2-5	CASRTAAETQYF	TGTGCCAGCAGAACGGCAGCGGAGACCCAGTACTTC
-	-	TRBV28	TRBJ2-7	CASSGVGFGEQYF	TGTGCCAGCAGTGGAGTGGGGTTTGGAGAGCAGTACTTC
-	-	TRBV9	TRBJ1-6	CASSVAIGGADSPLHF	TGTGCCAGCAGCGTAGCTATCGGGGGCGCGGATTCACCCCTCCACTTT
TRBD1	once	TRBV7-2	TRBJ2-2	CATHDRGTGELFF	TGTGCCACCCACGACAGGGGCACCGGGGAGCTGTTTTTT
-	-	TRBV21-1	TRBJ1-3	CASSQKRWQGGNTIYF	TGTGCCAGCAGCCAAAAGCGGTGGCAGGGTGGAAACACCATATATTTT
TRBD1	-	TRBV29-1	TRBJ1-2	CSVEVISDRGLRNYGYTF	TGCAGCGTTGAGGTAATATCGGACAGGGGGCTACGGAACTATGGCTACACCTTC
-	-	TRBV28	TRBJ2-3	CASRVLGADTQYF	TGTGCCAGCAGGGTTCTCGGCGCAGATACGCAGTATTTT
-	-	TRBV6-5	TRBJ1-1	CASSRLQGDAFF	TGTGCCAGCAGTCGATTACAGGGTGACGCTTTCTTT
-	-	TRBV7-9	TRBJ1-2	CASSFDEPLYGYTF	TGTGCCAGCAGCTTCGACGAACCCCTCTATGGCTACACCTTC
TRBD1	-	TRBV6-4	TRBJ2-3	CASSDTGGWSTDTQYF	TGTGCCAGCAGTGACACAGGGGGCTGGAGCACAGATACGCAGTATTTT